Listed here are 2 T cell receptor beta chains from one sample, sequenced in a study of shared clonotypes between healthy human individuals. Clones were read by immunoSEQ multiplex PCR, and TCRdb kept only the in-frame ones, dropping some. The repertoire consists of 2 million or so clones, with 90% to 95% occurring once and the leading ten covering about 0.13%. Sequenced material: naive CD4+ T cells sorted from blood. As for subset: CD45RA+ positively selected. These receptors originate from a man in his late teens or twenties in good health.

This chain joins TRBV30 and TRBJ2-1, with 7 nucleotides matching TRBD2. V trimming: 5 bases; J trimming: 4 bases; junction bases outside the gene matches: 14. Germline CDR1 GTSNPN, CDR2 SVGIG (reference sequence). This CDR3 contains 16 residues. The CDR3 sequence: CAWPMVRDYKYNEQFF. CDR3 bases: TGTGCCTGGCCGATGGTCCGGGACTATAAATACAATGAGCAGTTCTTC. The full variable domain, completed using reference TRBV30 and TRBJ2-1, is SQTIHQWPATLVQPVGSPLSLECTVEGTSNPNLYWYRQAAGRGLQLLFYSVGIGQISSEVPQNLSASRPQDRQFILSSKKLLLSDSGFYLCAWPMVRDYKYNEQFFGPGTRLTVL.

The chain is built from TRBV27 and TRBJ1-1; the match to TRBD1 covers 9 bases. Germline CDR1 is MNHEY and CDR2 is SMNVEV (reference sequence). V lost 5 bases and J lost 5; bases outside the gene matches: 6. The CDR3 contains 14 residues. The CDR3 nucleotides are TGTGCCAGCAGTATAGACAGGGGGAATACTGAAGCTTTCTTT. Translation gives CASSIDRGNTEAFF.